This T cell receptor beta chain was captured by sequencing in a study of T cell responses to AZD1222 COVID-19 vaccine. Study-wide findings and caveats: Clonal diversity was possibly underestimated; the donors were predominantly white British and more often female. Repertoire sampling occurred only after the peak T cell response.

Notes on this clone: Its specificity is not known.

TCRdb's copy holds only in-frame clones and misses some; the assay was immunoSEQ multiplex PCR. The sample has about 120,000 clones; over 75% are singletons. Germline-derived CDR1 and CDR2 are DFQATT and SNEGSKA (reference sequence). Trimming took off 6 bases at V and 6 bases at J, with 10 bases between the two ends. This CDR3 is built from 11 residues. Specimen: peripheral blood, collected on day 0 of AZD1222 vaccination. The sequence came from an adult in good health. This chain uses TRBV20-1 with TRBJ2-3, with D perhaps matching TRBD2 (6 bases). The CDR3 is CSAGTGDTQYF. The CDR3 DNA reads TGCAGTGCGGGGACTGGCGATACGCAGTATTTT.